Listed below are T cell receptor beta chains from one sample, sequenced in a study of cytomegalovirus exposure and HLA in healthy donors. This table comes from immunoSEQ multiplex PCR, and its TCRdb copy is limited to in-frame clones, with some not included. In the table there are 85,000 to 120,000 clones, 65% to 80% of which are singletons. The source material was PBMCs. The origin of the receptors is a man in his 60s in good health and CMV-seronegative. The CDR3 runs from the conserved cysteine through the conserved F or W. Fields, in order: V gene, clone size, J gene, D gene, CDR3 protein, CDR3 DNA. A D gene is named only where the DNA matches it firmly. Part of the rows lack a size; the others show once, few, many or a class for expanded clones.

>TRBV7-2|.|TRBJ1-1|.
CASSRPGSAYLAFF
TGTGCCAGCAGCCGCCCGGGATCCGCATATCTGGCTTTCTTT
>TRBV28|.|TRBJ1-5|TRBD1
CASNQGQGVSQPQHF
TGTGCCAGCAACCAGGGACAGGGGGTAAGCCAGCCCCAGCATTTT
>TRBV11-2|.|TRBJ1-2|.
CASSLGLGYTF
TGTGCCAGCAGCTTAGGTCTCGGCTACACCTTC
>TRBV18|.|TRBJ1-1|.
CASSPPPGLEAFF
TGTGCCAGCTCACCACCGCCGGGACTTGAAGCTTTCTTT
>TRBV2|.|TRBJ1-3|.
CASRFGTQGNTIYF
TGTGCCAGCAGATTCGGGACACAGGGAAACACCATATATTTT
>TRBV7-2|.|TRBJ2-5|.
CASSSLYMETQYF
TGTGCCAGCAGCTCCTTATACATGGAGACCCAGTACTTC
>TRBV7-6|.|TRBJ1-5|.
CASSLVSESAQHF
TGTGCCAGCAGCTTGGTGTCCGAATCGGCCCAGCATTTT
>TRBV11-1|.|TRBJ1-1|.
CASSRNRVEDTEAFF
TGTGCCAGCAGCCGCAACAGGGTGGAAGACACTGAAGCTTTCTTT
>TRBV5-1|.|TRBJ1-4|TRBD1
CASSVGQGGNEKLFF
TGCGCCAGCAGCGTCGGACAGGGGGGTAATGAAAAACTGTTTTTT
>TRBV6-6|.|TRBJ1-1|.
CASSYVGARNTEAFF
TGTGCCAGCAGTTACGTGGGGGCGCGGAACACTGAAGCTTTCTTT
>TRBV7-9|few|TRBJ1-1|.
CASRLGLNTEAFF
TGTGCCAGCAGACTGGGGCTGAACACTGAAGCTTTCTTT
>TRBV27|.|TRBJ1-1|.
CASSFGGSGTEAFF
TGTGCCAGCAGTTTCGGAGGGAGCGGCACTGAAGCTTTCTTT
>TRBV18|once|TRBJ1-1|.
CASSPGGDTEAFF
TGTGCCAGCTCACCCGGAGGGGACACTGAAGCTTTCTTT
>TRBV2|.|TRBJ2-3|.
CASSRRTSTDTQYF
TGTGCCAGCAGCCGTCGAACTAGCACAGATACGCAGTATTTT
>TRBV7-9|.|TRBJ2-1|.
CASSFTINEQFF
TGTGCCAGCAGCTTTACTATAAATGAGCAGTTCTTC
>TRBV9|once|TRBJ2-5|TRBD1
CASSERQGETQYF
TGTGCCAGCAGCGAGCGACAGGGAGAGACCCAGTACTTC
>TRBV7-3|.|TRBJ2-2|.
CASSFGVSTGELFF
TGTGCCAGCAGCTTCGGGGTGAGCACCGGGGAGCTGTTTTTT
>TRBV5-1|few|TRBJ2-1|TRBD2
CASSSAGGPFNEQFF
TGCGCCAGCAGCTCAGCGGGGGGGCCCTTCAATGAGCAGTTCTTC
>TRBV5-5|.|TRBJ2-2|TRBD2
CASSPREGGTGELFF
TGTGCCAGCAGCCCCCGGGAGGGGGGGACCGGGGAGCTGTTTTTT
>TRBV6-6|once|TRBJ2-1|.
CASRTTGGADEQFF
TGTGCCAGCAGAACCACAGGGGGGGCGGATGAGCAGTTCTTC
>TRBV14|.|TRBJ2-1|.
CASSQDFQESSYNEQFF
TGTGCCAGCAGCCAAGATTTTCAGGAAAGCTCCTACAATGAGCAGTTCTTC
>TRBV29-1|few|TRBJ1-5|.
CSVRTGNQPQHF
TGCAGCGTCCGAACAGGGAATCAGCCCCAGCATTTT
>TRBV19|.|TRBJ1-4|TRBD1
CASSPRQGRGEKLFF
TGTGCCAGTAGTCCTCGACAGGGGCGGGGTGAAAAACTGTTTTTT
>TRBV29-1|.|TRBJ2-7|TRBD1
CSVLVRDRATYEQYF
TGCAGCGTCCTAGTCCGGGACAGGGCTACCTACGAGCAGTACTTC
>TRBV4-2|.|TRBJ1-2|TRBD1
CASSRDRRNGYTF
TGTGCCAGCAGCCGGGACAGGAGAAATGGCTACACCTTC
>TRBV6-6|.|TRBJ1-5|TRBD1
CAINQGDQPQHF
TGTGCCATCAATCAGGGGGATCAGCCCCAGCATTTT
>TRBV9|.|TRBJ1-6|.
CAICDRSLSSYNSPLHF
TGTGCCATATGTGACAGGTCGCTCAGCTCCTATAATTCACCCCTCCACTTT
>TRBV19|.|TRBJ2-5|.
CASTPSNPGTQYF
TGTGCCAGTACCCCGTCCAATCCGGGGACCCAGTACTTC
>TRBV10-3|.|TRBJ2-7|.
CATKQDYEQYF
TGTGCCACCAAACAGGACTACGAGCAGTACTTC
>TRBV7-2|.|TRBJ2-2|.
CASSWGLVDTGELFF
TGTGCCAGCAGCTGGGGGCTCGTGGACACCGGGGAGCTGTTTTTT
>TRBV6-4|.|TRBJ1-5|.
CASSDPHCSNQPQHF
TGTGCCAGCAGTGACCCACATTGTAGCAATCAGCCCCAGCATTTT